Here is one TCR beta chain with its context. The junction had 7 bases not matched to a gene; V was cut back by 0 bases and J by 5 bases. The CDR3 has 16 residues. Germline CDR1 is SGHKS and CDR2 is YYEKEE (reference sequence). The protocol was immunoSEQ multiplex PCR, while the TCRdb copy is restricted to in-frame clones and leaves out a portion. The sample yields 35,000 to 45,000 clones, around three quarters seen once. The data derive from a study of chemoradiotherapy in HPV16-positive cancers. The sample consisted of blood, taken from a patient who underwent chemoradiotherapy. The J gene is TRBJ2-2, the V gene TRBV5-5; 7 bases agree with TRBD2. The sequence was collected from a human donor with HPV-associated anogenital cancer. The CDR3 region is CASSLDRGRGTGELFF. CDR3 nucleotides: TGTGCCAGCAGCTTGGACAGAGGGCGGGGGACCGGGGAGCTGTTTTTT.